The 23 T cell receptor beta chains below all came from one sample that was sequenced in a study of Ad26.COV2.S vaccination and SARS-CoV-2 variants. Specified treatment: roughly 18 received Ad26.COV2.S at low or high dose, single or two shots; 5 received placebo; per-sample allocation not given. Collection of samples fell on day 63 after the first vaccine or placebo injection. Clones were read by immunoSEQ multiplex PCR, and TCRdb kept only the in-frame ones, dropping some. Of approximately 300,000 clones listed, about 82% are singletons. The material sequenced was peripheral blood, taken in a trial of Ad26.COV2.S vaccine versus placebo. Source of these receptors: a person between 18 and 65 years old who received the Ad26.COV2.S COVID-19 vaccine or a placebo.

The CDR3, as DNA: TGTGCCAGCAGCCAAACAGGGGGCAGGGGGGAAAAACTGTTTTTT. Translation: CASSQTGGRGEKLFF. The V gene is TRBV6-5, the J gene TRBJ1-4, with 9 nucleotides matching TRBD1. After removal of 6 bases from V and 8 bases from J, the junction contained 10 bases not matched to a gene. The CDR3 runs to 15 residues. CDR1 and CDR2 from the germline V gene are MNHEY and SVGAGI.

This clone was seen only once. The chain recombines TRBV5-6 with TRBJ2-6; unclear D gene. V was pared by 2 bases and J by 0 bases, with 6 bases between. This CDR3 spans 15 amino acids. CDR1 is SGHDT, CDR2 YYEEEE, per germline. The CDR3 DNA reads TGTGCCAGCAGCTTTTTAAGCTCTGGGGCCAACGTCCTGACTTTC. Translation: CASSFLSSGANVLTF. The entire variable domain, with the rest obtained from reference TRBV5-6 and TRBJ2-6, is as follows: DAGVTQSPTHLIKTRGQQVTLRCSPKSGHDTVSWYQQALGQGPQFIFQYYEEEERQRGNFPDRFSGHQFPNYSSELNVNALLLGDSALYLCASSFLSSGANVLTFGAGSRLTVL.

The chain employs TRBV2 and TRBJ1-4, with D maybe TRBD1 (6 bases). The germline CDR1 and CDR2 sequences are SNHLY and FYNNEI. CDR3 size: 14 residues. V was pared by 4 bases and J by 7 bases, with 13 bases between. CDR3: CASSVEGVGEKLFF. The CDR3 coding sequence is TGTGCCAGCAGTGTAGAGGGGGTTGGTGAAAAACTGTTTTTT.

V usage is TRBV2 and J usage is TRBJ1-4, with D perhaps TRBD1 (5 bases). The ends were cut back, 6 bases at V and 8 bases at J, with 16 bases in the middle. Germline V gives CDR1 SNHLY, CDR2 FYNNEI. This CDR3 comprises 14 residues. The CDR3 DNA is TGTGCCAGCAGAGTTCTGCAGGGATACGAAAAACTGTTTTTT. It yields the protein CASRVLQGYEKLFF.

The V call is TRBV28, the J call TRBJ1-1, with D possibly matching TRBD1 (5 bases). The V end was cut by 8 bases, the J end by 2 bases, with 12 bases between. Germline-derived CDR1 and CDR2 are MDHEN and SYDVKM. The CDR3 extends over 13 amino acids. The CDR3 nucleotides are TGTGCCAGCCATAGACAGAGAAACACTGAAGCTTTCTTT. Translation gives CASHRQRNTEAFF.

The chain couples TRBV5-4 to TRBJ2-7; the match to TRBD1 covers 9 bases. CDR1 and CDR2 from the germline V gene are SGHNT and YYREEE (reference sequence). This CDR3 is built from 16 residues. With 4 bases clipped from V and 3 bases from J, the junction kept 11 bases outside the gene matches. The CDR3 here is CASSPGQGSVVYEQYF. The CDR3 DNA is TGTGCCAGCAGCCCAGGACAGGGGTCGGTCGTCTACGAGCAGTACTTC.

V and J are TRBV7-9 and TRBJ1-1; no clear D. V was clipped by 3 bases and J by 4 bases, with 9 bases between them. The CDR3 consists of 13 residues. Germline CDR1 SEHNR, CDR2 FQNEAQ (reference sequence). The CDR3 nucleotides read TGTGCCAGCAGCTTCAGTCCGGGCACTGAAGCTTTCTTT. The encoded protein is CASSFSPGTEAFF.

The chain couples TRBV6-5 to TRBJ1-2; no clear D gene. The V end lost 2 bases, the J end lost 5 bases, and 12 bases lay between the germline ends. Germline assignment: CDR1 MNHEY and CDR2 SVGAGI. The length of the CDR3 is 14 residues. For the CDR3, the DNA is TGTGCCAGCAGTTACCACGGGGAGAGTTATGGCTACACCTTC. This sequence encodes CASSYHGESYGYTF.

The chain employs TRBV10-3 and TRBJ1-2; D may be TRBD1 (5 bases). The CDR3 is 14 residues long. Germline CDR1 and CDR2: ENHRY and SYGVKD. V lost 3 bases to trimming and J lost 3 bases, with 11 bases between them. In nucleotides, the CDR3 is TGTGCCATCAGTGATATGGAGGGGCACTATGGCTACACCTTC. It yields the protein CAISDMEGHYGYTF.

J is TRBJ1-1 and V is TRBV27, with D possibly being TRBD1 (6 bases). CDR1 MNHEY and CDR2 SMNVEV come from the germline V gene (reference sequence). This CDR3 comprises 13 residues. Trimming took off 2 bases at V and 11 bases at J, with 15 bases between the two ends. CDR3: CASSLRGALFAFF. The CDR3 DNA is TGTGCCAGCAGTTTAAGGGGGGCGCTGTTCGCTTTCTTT.

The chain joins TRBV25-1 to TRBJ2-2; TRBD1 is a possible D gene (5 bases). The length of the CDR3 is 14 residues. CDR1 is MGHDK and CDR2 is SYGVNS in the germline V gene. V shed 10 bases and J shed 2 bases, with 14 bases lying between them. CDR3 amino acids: CAIEKDINTGELFF. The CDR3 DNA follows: TGTGCCATTGAGAAGGACATCAACACCGGGGAGCTGTTTTTT.

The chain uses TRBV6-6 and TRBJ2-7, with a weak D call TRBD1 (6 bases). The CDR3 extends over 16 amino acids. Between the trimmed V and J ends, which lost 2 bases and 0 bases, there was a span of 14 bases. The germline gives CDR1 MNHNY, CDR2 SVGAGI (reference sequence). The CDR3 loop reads CASSYHQGSVSYEQYF. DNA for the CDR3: TGTGCCAGCAGTTACCATCAGGGGTCCGTCTCCTACGAGCAGTACTTC.

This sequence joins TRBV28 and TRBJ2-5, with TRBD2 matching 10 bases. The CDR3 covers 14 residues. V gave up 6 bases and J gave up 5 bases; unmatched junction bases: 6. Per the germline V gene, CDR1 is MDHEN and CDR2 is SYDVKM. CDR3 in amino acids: CASSLAGGGETQYF. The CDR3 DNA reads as TGTGCCAGCAGCTTAGCGGGGGGCGGGGAGACCCAGTACTTC.

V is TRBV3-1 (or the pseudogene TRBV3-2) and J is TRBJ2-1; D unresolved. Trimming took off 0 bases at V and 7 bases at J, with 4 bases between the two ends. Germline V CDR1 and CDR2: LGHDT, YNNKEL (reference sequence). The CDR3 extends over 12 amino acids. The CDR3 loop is CASSQDGNEQFF. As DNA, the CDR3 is TGTGCCAGCAGCCAAGATGGAAATGAGCAGTTCTTC.

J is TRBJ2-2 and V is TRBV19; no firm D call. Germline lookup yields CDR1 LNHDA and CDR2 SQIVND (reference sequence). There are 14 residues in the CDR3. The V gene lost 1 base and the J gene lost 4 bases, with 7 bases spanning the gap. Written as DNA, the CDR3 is TGTGCCAGTAGTATAGGACTGAGCACCGGGGAGCTGTTTTTT. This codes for CASSIGLSTGELFF.

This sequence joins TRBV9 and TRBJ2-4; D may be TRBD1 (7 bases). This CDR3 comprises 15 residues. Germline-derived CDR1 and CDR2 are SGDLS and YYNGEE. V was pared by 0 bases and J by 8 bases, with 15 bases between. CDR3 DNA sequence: TGTGCCAGCAGCGTAGGCCAGGGGGAGGCGGACATTCAGTACTTC. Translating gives CASSVGQGEADIQYF. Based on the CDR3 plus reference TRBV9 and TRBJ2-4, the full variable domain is DSGVTQTPKHLITATGQRVTLRCSPRSGDLSVYWYQQSLDQGLQFLIQYYNGEERAKGNILERFSAQQFPDLHSELNLSSLELGDSALYFCASSVGQGEADIQYFGAGTRLSVL.

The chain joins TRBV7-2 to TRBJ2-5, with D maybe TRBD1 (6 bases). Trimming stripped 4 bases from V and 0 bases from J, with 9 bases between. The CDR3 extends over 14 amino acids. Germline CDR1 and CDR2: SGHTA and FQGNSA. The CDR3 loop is CASSSQGYQETQYF. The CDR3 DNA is TGTGCCAGCAGCTCCCAGGGGTACCAAGAGACCCAGTACTTC.

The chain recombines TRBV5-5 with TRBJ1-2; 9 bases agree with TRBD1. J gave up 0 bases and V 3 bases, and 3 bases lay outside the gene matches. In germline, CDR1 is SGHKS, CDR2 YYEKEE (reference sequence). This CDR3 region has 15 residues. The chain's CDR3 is CASSSGQGANYGYTF. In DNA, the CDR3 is TGTGCCAGCAGCTCGGGACAGGGAGCTAACTATGGCTACACCTTC.

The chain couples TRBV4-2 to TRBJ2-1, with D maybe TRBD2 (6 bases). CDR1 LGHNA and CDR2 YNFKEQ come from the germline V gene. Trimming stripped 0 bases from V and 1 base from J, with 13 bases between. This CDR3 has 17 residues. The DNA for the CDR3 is TGTGCCAGCAGCCAAGATGTAGGGACTCAGTCCTACAATGAGCAGTTCTTC. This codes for CASSQDVGTQSYNEQFF.

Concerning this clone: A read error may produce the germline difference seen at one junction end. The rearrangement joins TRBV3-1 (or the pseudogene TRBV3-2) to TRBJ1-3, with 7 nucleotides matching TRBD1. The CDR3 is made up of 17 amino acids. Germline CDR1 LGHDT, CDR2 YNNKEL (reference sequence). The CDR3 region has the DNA TGTGCCAGCAGTCAAGTCCTCCGACAGGGCGCAGGAAACACCATATATTTT. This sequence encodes CASSQVLRQGAGNTIYF.

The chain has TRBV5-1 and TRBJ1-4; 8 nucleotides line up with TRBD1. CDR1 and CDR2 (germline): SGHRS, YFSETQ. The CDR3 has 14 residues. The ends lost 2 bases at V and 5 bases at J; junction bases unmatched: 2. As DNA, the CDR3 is TGCGCCAGCAGCTTCCAGGGGGCCAATGAAAAACTGTTTTTT. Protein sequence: CASSFQGANEKLFF.

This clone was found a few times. The CDR3 loop reads CASSYDRRESATEAFF. The CDR3 region has the DNA TGTGCCAGCAGTTACGACCGCAGGGAGAGCGCGACTGAAGCTTTCTTT. J is TRBJ1-1 and V is TRBV6-5; tentative D call: TRBD1 (5 bases). The CDR3 has 16 residues. Germline V gene lookup returns CDR1 MNHEY and CDR2 SVGAGI. V gave up 2 bases and J gave up 5 bases, with 18 bases separating them.

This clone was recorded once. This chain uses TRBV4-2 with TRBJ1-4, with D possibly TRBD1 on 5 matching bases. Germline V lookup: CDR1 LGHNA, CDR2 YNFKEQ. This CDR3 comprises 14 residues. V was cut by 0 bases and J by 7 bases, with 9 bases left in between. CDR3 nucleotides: TGTGCCAGCAGCCAAGATGTACAGGTTGAAAAACTGTTTTTT. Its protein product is CASSQDVQVEKLFF.